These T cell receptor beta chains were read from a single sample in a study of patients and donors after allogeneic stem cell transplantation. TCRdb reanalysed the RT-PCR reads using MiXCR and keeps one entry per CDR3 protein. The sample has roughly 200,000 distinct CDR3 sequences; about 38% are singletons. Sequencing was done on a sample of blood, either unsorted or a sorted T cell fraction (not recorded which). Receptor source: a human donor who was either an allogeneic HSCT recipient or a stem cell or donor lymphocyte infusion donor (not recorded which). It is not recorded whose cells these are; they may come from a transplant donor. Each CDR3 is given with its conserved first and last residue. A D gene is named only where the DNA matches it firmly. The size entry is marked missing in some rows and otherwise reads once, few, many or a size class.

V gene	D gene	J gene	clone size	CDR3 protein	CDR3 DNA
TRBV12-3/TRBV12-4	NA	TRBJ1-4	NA	CASSPGRGNEKLFF	TGTGCCAGCAGCCCCGGTAGGGGTAATGAAAAACTGTTTTTT
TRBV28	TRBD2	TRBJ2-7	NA	CASSLFQRGPRGSNEQYF	TGTGCCAGCAGTTTATTCCAGCGGGGGCCTCGCGGGTCCAACGAGCAGTACTTC
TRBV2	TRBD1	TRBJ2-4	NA	CASIILGQNIQYF	TGTGCCAGCATCATACTGGGACAGAACATTCAGTACTTC
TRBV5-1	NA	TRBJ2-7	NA	CASSLGLLTGTFYEQYF	TGCGCCAGCAGCTTGGGGTTGCTGACAGGGACTTTCTACGAGCAGTACTTC
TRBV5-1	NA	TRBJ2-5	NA	CASSLVPSWETQYF	TGCGCCAGCAGCTTGGTACCTTCCTGGGAGACCCAGTACTTC
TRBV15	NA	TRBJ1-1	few	CATSRGGRETKAFF	TGTGCCACCAGCAGAGGGGGACGGGAAACGAAGGCTTTCTTT
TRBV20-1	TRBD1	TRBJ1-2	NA	CSATRTGQKRDGYTF	TGCAGTGCTACTAGAACGGGACAGAAAAGGGATGGCTACACCTTC
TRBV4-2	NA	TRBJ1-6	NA	CASSRIQGADSPLHF	TGTGCCAGCAGCCGGATTCAGGGTGCGGATTCACCCCTCCACTTT
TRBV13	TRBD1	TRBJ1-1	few	CASSLGDREGEAFF	TGTGCCAGCAGCTTAGGTGACAGGGAAGGTGAAGCTTTCTTT
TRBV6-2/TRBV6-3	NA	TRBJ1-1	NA	CASTWGTEAFF	TGTGCCAGCACCTGGGGGACCGAAGCTTTCTTT
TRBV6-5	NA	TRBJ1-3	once	CASSYSPRLTGNTIYF	TGTGCCAGCAGTTACTCTCCCAGGTTAACTGGAAACACCATATATTTT
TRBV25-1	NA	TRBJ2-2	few	CASTRQNTGELFF	TGTGCCAGCACCCGACAGAACACCGGGGAGCTGTTTTTT
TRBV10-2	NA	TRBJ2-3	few	CASSEWGFGTDTQYF	TGCGCCAGCAGTGAGTGGGGGTTCGGCACAGATACGCAGTATTTT
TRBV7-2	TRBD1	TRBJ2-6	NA	CASSSQGGTGANVLTF	TGTGCCAGCAGCTCCCAAGGGGGCACTGGGGCCAACGTCCTGACTTTC